This TCR beta chain derives from a study of technical replicates of blood from a handful of donors. Here immunoSEQ multiplex PCR was the method, and the copy in TCRdb shows in-frame clones only, minus some. The sample yields 70,000 to 75,000 clones, 95% seen once. Germline V gives CDR1 ENHRY, CDR2 SYGVKD. With 5 bases removed from V and 3 bases from J, the gap between germline ends came to 13 bases. This CDR3 contains 15 residues. This clone was picked up one time. This chain uses TRBV10-3 with TRBJ1-4, with no clear D. The sequenced material came from T cells isolated from PBMCs. The receptor was isolated from a human donor in good health. The CDR3 is CAISQRTGPNEKLFF. CDR3 nucleotides: TGTGCCATCAGTCAGCGGACCGGCCCTAATGAAAAACTGTTTTTT.